This T cell receptor beta chain was captured by sequencing in a study of CD4 T cell repertoires in COVID-19 (dated by TCRdb to the early 2020s). With regard to the full study: For cross-reactivity analysis, CFSE-low cells were expanded with IL-2 for over eight days, then relabeled and restimulated with spike proteins from other coronaviruses. Naturally processed CD4+ T cell responses to SARS-CoV-2 spike and nucleoprotein were characterized in COVID-19-recovered individuals, and clonal composition was assessed by TCR Vbeta sequencing. TCR Vbeta repertoire analysis of SARS-CoV-2-reactive T cells was conducted at the subset level in a few recovered individuals. The research as a whole found: Several of the most expanded SARS-CoV-2-reactive clonotypes were shared between two or all three memory subsets, suggesting intraclonal diversification. Consistent with cross-reactivity, between roughly 7 and 27% of SARS-CoV-2 clonotypes also showed up in secondary cultures stimulated with SARS-CoV and/or HKU1 spike.

The library was obtained by the immunoSEQ multiplex PCR assay. The authors processed their data as follows. Repertoire overlap between subsets was quantified using the Chao-Jaccard similarity index and counts of shared clonotypes. As stored in TCRdb, this immuneACCESS dataset retains in-frame rearrangements with V and J assigned. A fraction of the clones does not appear; measured against another copy, unresolved V genes explain less than half of the discrepancy, and the remainder lacks a known reason. D and trimming were read from the DNA, whereas the V and J calls and clone size are those reported in that table. This sample gives approximately 75,000 clones in total; 80% to 90% of them show up just once. Approximately 0.55% of the sample goes to the ten largest clones. The time point label on this specimen signifies: sample from a COVID-19-recovered individual after infection. Patients who had recovered from mild-to-severe COVID-19 served as donors. Uncultured memory T cell samples were subjected to sequencing directly after ex vivo isolation. CD4+ total memory, central memory, effector memory and circulating T follicular helper cells were isolated from peripheral blood mononuclear cells.

V sheds 5 bases and J sheds 1 base, leaving 9 bases between their ends. The CDR3 runs 13 residues from the cysteine to the phenylalanine. Only CDR3 DNA remains: 39 bases, in frame from the first base. CDR1 and CDR2 (LNHDA, SQIVND) derive from the germline V gene (reference sequence). This clone was seen a handful of times. The antigen it binds to is not known. Within one base of it there is no much larger clone, and no base qualities were kept. The clonotype was recovered from a human donor who had COVID-19. Recombination connected TRBV19 to TRBJ2-7; a confident D gene designation cannot be given. The sequencing used CD4+ T cells from peripheral blood, collected after recovery from COVID-19. DNA sequence: TGTGCCAGTAGTGAGGTTTCTTCCTACGAGCAGTACTTC. Translated, it gives CASSEVSSYEQYF.